This TCR beta chain comes out of a study of cytomegalovirus exposure and HLA in healthy donors. Whole-study findings and limits: No immune exposure information besides CMV serostatus was available.

The PCR contained 60 Vbeta and 13 Jbeta primers. Repertoires were generated with immunoSEQ multiplex PCR, while TCRdb's copy carries only in-frame clones and drops some. The sample consists of roughly 130,000 clones, approximately 79% of them appearing once. As regards this clone: Its antigen remains unknown.

This clonotype originated in a man between 18 and 35 years old in good health and CMV-seronegative. The sample taken for sequencing was PBMCs.

The chain's CDR3 is CASSHRSIHGYTF. The CDR3 coding sequence is TGTGCCAGTAGCCACAGGAGTATCCATGGCTACACCTTC. The J gene is TRBJ1-2, the V gene TRBV19, with a tentative D call TRBD1 (5 bases). This CDR3 comprises 13 residues. Germline V gene data show CDR1 as LNHDA and CDR2 as SQIVND (reference sequence). V gave up 6 bases and J gave up 6 bases, with 14 bases separating them.